The 24 T cell receptor beta chains reported below all come from one sample, sequenced in a study of T cell clonality in common variable immunodeficiency. The assay was immunoSEQ multiplex PCR, and TCRdb's table has in-frame clones only and misses some. The specimen has approximately 44,000 clones, none found just once. The sample was peripheral blood mononuclear cells. These receptors originate from a person aged 18 to 70 in good health.

In its sample, this clone was seen many times. This CDR3 reads CASTGRAGAGANVLTF. The sequenced CDR3 bases are TGTGCCAGCACCGGCCGGGCCGGGGCTGGGGCCAACGTC. V usage is TRBV12-3 or TRBV12-4 and J usage is TRBJ2-6, with a weak D call TRBD2 (5 bases). The observed sequence ends 3 residues before the CDR3 terminus, with the missing tail filled in from the germline J gene. The CDR3 has 16 amino acids. Trimming took off 7 bases at V and 2 bases at J, with 15 bases between the two ends.

This clone was observed at least ten times. The missing CDR3 end, 3 residues past where the read stops, is filled in from the germline J gene. The V gene is TRBV5-6, the J gene TRBJ2-7; D remains unclear. The CDR3 is made up of 14 amino acids. Germline CDR1 and CDR2: SGHDT and YYEEEE. The V end lost 0 bases, the J end lost 3 bases, and 10 bases lay between the germline ends. The part of the CDR3 DNA that was read is TGTGCCAGCAGCTTGGGTCAGAATAACTACGAG. This gives the protein CASSLGQNNYE. The entire CDR3 reads CASSLGQNNYEQYF.

This clone was counted many times. The DNA ends 3 residues before the CDR3 does, and the rest of the CDR3 is filled in from the germline J gene. The chain couples TRBV6-1 to TRBJ1-1; a possible D gene is TRBD1 (6 bases). The V and J ends lost 2 bases and 5 bases respectively, with 18 bases between them. Germline V CDR1 and CDR2: MNHNS, SASEGT. CDR3 size: 16 residues. CDR3 bases read: TGTGCCAGCAGTGAACGGGGGGGCTCCCATGGGACTGAA. Protein sequence: CASSERGGSHGTE. The whole CDR3 sequence is CASSERGGSHGTEAFF.

This clone was recorded at least ten times. Coverage ceases 3 residues before the CDR3 finishes, and the germline J gene fills in the end. The rearrangement uses TRBV19 and TRBJ1-2, with 10 bases fitting TRBD1. Germline lookup yields CDR1 LNHDA and CDR2 SQIVND (reference sequence). The junction had 3 bases not matched to a gene; V was cut back by 3 bases and J by 2 bases. This CDR3 contains 15 residues. The covered CDR3 bases are TGTGCCAGTAGTATGGGACAGGGGCGGAACTATGGC. The encoded protein is CASSMGQGRNYG. The full-length CDR3 reads as CASSMGQGRNYGYTF.

This clone occurred many times. The read ends 3 residues shy of where the CDR3 ends; the end is completed using the germline J gene. This chain uses TRBV18 with TRBJ1-2; D unclear. CDR3 length equals 13 residues. Looked up from germline, CDR1 is KGHSH and CDR2 is LQKENI. CDR3 amino acids: CASSPRQLEGYTF. CDR3 DNA (partial): TGTGCCAGCTCACCTAGACAATTGGAAGGC.

This clone has ten or more counts. Sequencing ends 3 residues short of the CDR3 end; the germline J gene provides the rest. The chain carries TRBV7-9 and TRBJ1-5; TRBD1 matches 9 bases. The V gene end was trimmed by 8 bases and the J gene end by 4 bases; junction bases not matched to a gene: 0. CDR1 is SEHNR and CDR2 is FQNEAQ in the germline V gene (reference sequence). This CDR3 region has 12 residues. The CDR3 bases that were read are TGTGCCAGCGGACAGGGGAATCAGCCC. The encoded protein is CASGQGNQP. The whole CDR3 is CASGQGNQPQHF.

This clone was detected ten times or more. The read ends 3 residues before the CDR3 terminus; that terminus is restored from the germline J gene. The chain is built from TRBV5-1 and TRBJ2-5, with a tentative D call TRBD2 (6 bases). Trimming took 4 bases from V and 4 from J, leaving 14 bases between them. There are 14 residues in the CDR3. Looked up from germline, CDR1 is SGHRS and CDR2 is YFSETQ. CDR3 sequence reads: CASSPEGRAETQYF. The sequenced CDR3 bases are TGCGCCAGCAGCCCGGAGGGCAGGGCAGAGACC.

In its sample, this clone was seen many times. Coverage ceases 3 residues before the CDR3 finishes, and the germline J gene fills in the end. The chain links TRBV18 to TRBJ1-3, with D perhaps TRBD1 (5 bases). V was clipped by 3 bases and J by 0 bases, with 15 bases between them. This CDR3 contains 17 residues. Germline V gene lookup returns CDR1 KGHSH and CDR2 LQKENI. The CDR3 DNA, read in part, is TGTGCCAGCTCACCTCAGGGCACCTTAAGCTCTGGAAACACC. It translates to CASSPQGTLSSGNT. The entire CDR3 protein reads CASSPQGTLSSGNTIYF. Full variable domain (rest looked up from reference TRBV18 and TRBJ1-3): NAGVMQNPRHLVRRRGQEARLRCSPMKGHSHVYWYRQLPEEGLKFMVYLQKENIIDESGMPKERFSAEFPKEGPSILRIQQVVRGDSAAYFCASSPQGTLSSGNTIYFGEGSWLTVV.

This clone appeared many times. CDR3 DNA, as far as it was read: TGTGCCAGCAGCTTGCAGGGTGAGGGGAACTATGGC. Encoded protein: CASSLQGEGNYG. The full CDR3 protein reads CASSLQGEGNYGYTF. The chain links TRBV5-5 to TRBJ1-2, with D tentatively TRBD1 (5 bases). The CDR3 is cut off 3 residues early in the read; its end comes from the germline J gene. Germline-derived CDR1 and CDR2 are SGHKS and YYEKEE (reference sequence). The CDR3 loop spans 15 amino acids. V was clipped by 1 base and J by 2 bases, with 12 bases between them. Together with reference TRBV5-5 and TRBJ1-2, the CDR3 gives the full variable domain: DAGVTQSPTHLIKTRGQQVTLRCSPISGHKSVSWYQQVLGQGPQFIFQYYEKEERGRGNFPDRFSARQFPNYSSELNVNALLLGDSALYLCASSLQGEGNYGYTFGSGTRLTVV.

This clone has a count of ten or more. The read terminates 3 residues before the CDR3 end, so the remaining end is supplied by the germline J gene. This chain uses TRBV2 with TRBJ1-4; 8 positions agree with TRBD1. CDR1 SNHLY and CDR2 FYNNEI come from the germline V gene. The CDR3 consists of 16 residues. Trimming cost V 10 bases and J 8 bases; bases outside gene matches: 18. The covered CDR3 bases are TGTGCCACCCGAGCTAGGAACCAGGGGGCGAGGGAAAAA. It codes for CATRARNQGAREK. The whole CDR3 reads CATRARNQGAREKLFF.

This clone came up many times. The CDR3 here is CAISGSTGNYGYTF. CDR3 bases read: TGTGCCATCAGTGGGTCAACAGGGAACTATGGC. The V call is TRBV10-3, the J call TRBJ1-2; possibly TRBD1 for D (6 bases). The read halts 3 residues ahead of the CDR3 end, with the missing end drawn from the germline J gene. V gave up 4 bases and J gave up 2 bases, with 11 bases separating them. CDR1 is ENHRY and CDR2 is SYGVKD in the germline V gene. The CDR3 contains 14 residues.

This clone occurred many times. The read stops 3 residues short of the end of the CDR3; the missing end is completed from the germline J gene. This chain joins TRBV5-4 and TRBJ1-1, with TRBD1 matching 10 bases. Germline CDR1 reads SGHNT; CDR2 reads YYREEE (reference sequence). This CDR3 region has 15 residues. The part of the CDR3 DNA that was read is TGTGCCAGCAGCTTGGGCGGGACAGGGGCCGCGGAA. Translating it yields CASSLGGTGAAE. The whole CDR3 sequence is CASSLGGTGAAEAFF.

This clone appeared many times. The read terminates 3 residues before the CDR3 end, so the remaining end is supplied by the germline J gene. The genes are TRBV9 and TRBJ2-1; TRBD2 matches at 13 bases. Germline CDR1 and CDR2: SGDLS and YYNGEE. The CDR3 consists of 17 residues. V was pared by 3 bases and J by 2 bases, with 5 bases of the junction left unmatched. CDR3 protein: CASSDPTSGGAYNEQFF. CDR3 DNA (partial): TGTGCCAGCAGCGACCCAACTAGCGGGGGGGCCTACAATGAG.

This clone has a count of ten or more. The read is 3 residues too short to cover the CDR3 end, so that end is filled in from the germline J gene. V is TRBV19 and J is TRBJ1-1, with 9 bases lining up with TRBD1. Per germline, CDR1 LNHDA and CDR2 SQIVND (reference sequence). Germline trimming cut 8 bases from V and 7 bases from J; bases unmatched to any gene: 11. The CDR3 is 14 residues long. The CDR3 is CASGRKGQGFEAFF. CDR3 bases read: TGTGCCAGTGGCCGAAAAGGACAGGGGTTTGAA.

This clone was counted at least ten times. The CDR3 end lies 3 residues beyond the end of the read and is filled in from the germline J gene. This rearrangement joins TRBV7-9 to TRBJ2-3; 9 bases line up with TRBD2. The CDR3 consists of 15 residues. Germline V gene sequence: CDR1 SEHNR, CDR2 FQNEAQ (reference sequence). V lost 4 bases, J lost 5 bases, and 7 bases stayed unmatched. CDR3 DNA (partial): TGTGCCAGCAGCTCGGGGCTAGCGGGGATAGATACG. Its translation is CASSSGLAGIDT. The entire CDR3 is CASSSGLAGIDTQYF. The entire variable domain, with the rest obtained from reference TRBV7-9 and TRBJ2-3, is as follows: DTGVSQNPRHKITKRGQNVTFRCDPISEHNRLYWYRQTLGQGPEFLTYFQNEAQLEKSRLLSDRFSAERPKGSFSTLEIQRTEQGDSAMYLCASSSGLAGIDTQYFGPGTRLTVL.

This clone was detected many times. Sequencing ends 3 residues short of the CDR3 end; the germline J gene provides the rest. The chain has TRBV16 and TRBJ1-2; 9 bases map to TRBD1. The CDR3 runs 14 residues. Germline-derived CDR1 and CDR2 are KGHSY and FQNENV. The CDR3 here is CASSYLDRGNGYTF. CDR3 DNA (partial): TGTGCCAGCAGCTATTTGGACAGGGGTAACGGC.

This clone occurred many times. The missing CDR3 end, 3 residues past where the read stops, is filled in from the germline J gene. The rearrangement uses TRBV5-1 and TRBJ1-1; tentatively, D is TRBD1 (6 bases). Per the germline V gene, CDR1 is SGHRS and CDR2 is YFSETQ. V was trimmed by 3 bases and J by 1 base, leaving 7 bases between them. CDR3 size: 13 residues. The CDR3 bases that were read are TGCGCCAGCAGCTCGGGACAGAACACTGAA. Encoded protein: CASSSGQNTE. The full CDR3 sequence reads CASSSGQNTEAFF. The full variable domain, in which reference TRBV5-1 and TRBJ1-1 provide the parts outside the CDR3, is KAGVTQTPRYLIKTRGQQVTLSCSPISGHRSVSWYQQTPGQGLQFLFEYFSETQRNKGNFPGRFSGRQFSNSRSEMNVSTLELGDSALYLCASSSGQNTEAFFGQGTRLTVV.

This clone was counted ten times or more. The read terminates 3 residues before the CDR3 end, so the remaining end is supplied by the germline J gene. This rearrangement joins TRBV23-1 to TRBJ1-2; D ambiguous. TRBV23-1 is treated as an ORF (open reading frame) with a function not yet certain. The CDR3 length is 15 residues. CDR3 protein: CASSQSAGKTEGYTF. The DNA read from the CDR3 is TGCGCCAGCAGTCAATCGGCGGGGAAAACGGAGGGC.

This clone was observed at least ten times. The DNA ends 3 residues before the CDR3 does, and the rest of the CDR3 is filled in from the germline J gene. The chain joins TRBV20-1 to TRBJ2-1; TRBD2 agrees at 8 bases. Germline V gene data show CDR1 as DFQATT and CDR2 as SNEGSKA (reference sequence). Trimming at V came to 4 bases and at J to 0 bases, leaving 2 bases not matched to a gene. This CDR3 has 14 amino acids. The CDR3 spells CSAKRGSSYNEQFF. The sequenced part of the CDR3 DNA is TGCAGTGCTAAGCGGGGGAGCTCCTACAATGAG.

This clone was observed many times. The read ends 3 residues shy of where the CDR3 ends; the end is completed using the germline J gene. The V and J genes are TRBV9 and TRBJ1-1; D uncertain. The V gene lost 4 bases and the J gene lost 7 bases, with 14 bases spanning the gap. Germline V lookup: CDR1 SGDLS, CDR2 YYNGEE. The CDR3 is 13 residues long. The sequenced CDR3 bases are TGTGCCAGCAGCCCCCGCTTCTATGGTGAA. Residues: CASSPRFYGE. The whole CDR3 reads CASSPRFYGEAFF.

The table lists this clone with many counts. CDR3 bases read: TGTGCCAGCAGCTTGGACAGACGAGAGACC. This encodes CASSLDRRET. The full CDR3 protein reads CASSLDRRETQYF. The chain links TRBV5-6 to TRBJ2-5; D unresolved. The read ends 3 residues shy of where the CDR3 ends; the end is completed using the germline J gene. The CDR3 loop spans 13 amino acids. The germline V and J ends were trimmed by 0 bases and 4 bases, with 7 bases remaining between them. From germline, CDR1 is SGHDT and CDR2 YYEEEE.

This clone was seen at least ten times. The read ends 3 residues before the CDR3 terminus; that terminus is restored from the germline J gene. The V and J genes are TRBV14 and TRBJ2-2; TRBD1 is a possible D gene (6 bases). The CDR3 extends over 17 amino acids. CDR1 and CDR2 from the germline V gene are SGHDN and FVKESK. V lost 4 bases and J lost 0, with 15 bases in between. CDR3: CASSPYTGFSNTGELFF. The part of the CDR3 DNA that was read is TGTGCCAGCAGCCCTTACACAGGGTTTTCGAACACCGGGGAG.

The sample holds many counts of this clone. The read ends 3 residues early relative to the CDR3; the germline J gene fills the gap. The chain carries TRBV20-1 and TRBJ2-3; 9 bases agree with TRBD2. Trimming cost V 6 bases and J 6 bases; bases outside gene matches: 19. This CDR3 has 17 amino acids. Looked up from germline, CDR1 is DFQATT and CDR2 is SNEGSKA (reference sequence). The sequenced part of the CDR3 DNA is TGCAGTGCCCCCGGAGCTAGCGGGGTCCATATGCTGGATACG. It specifies CSAPGASGVHMLDT. The full CDR3 is CSAPGASGVHMLDTQYF.

In the case of this clone: Sequencing ends 3 residues short of the CDR3 end; the germline J gene provides the rest. This rearrangement joins TRBV7-2 to TRBJ1-1; TRBD1 agrees at 8 bases. Germline V gene lookup returns CDR1 SGHTA and CDR2 FQGNSA. The CDR3 sequence is 12 residues long. Losses at the gene ends were 8 bases for V and 2 bases for J; bases not matched to a gene: 1. The CDR3 sequence: CASGTGNTEAFF. Incomplete CDR3 DNA: TGTGCCAGCGGGACAGGTAACACTGAA.